The clone carrying this TCR beta chain was detected a few times. The antigen is undetermined. For TCR, cDNA came from 5'RACE template switching, which added a universal primer site and UMIs. TCRdb reprocessed the 5' RACE reads with MiXCR, giving one entry per CDR3 protein. This table has 300,000 to 450,000 distinct CDR3 sequences, 7% to 10% appearing once. This record belongs to a study of T cells after yellow fever vaccination. The study's findings and limits: Peaking faster, on day 5 versus 15, the secondary response was nonetheless weaker.

The germline CDR1 and CDR2 sequences are DFQATT and SNEGSKA (reference sequence). V shed 0 bases and J shed 6 bases, with 14 bases lying between them. This CDR3 has 14 amino acids. Sequenced material: PBMCs, taken about 41 days after the first yellow fever vaccination. The chain uses TRBV20-1 and TRBJ1-2, with TRBD1 as a possible D gene (5 bases). The clonotype comes from a man between 18 and 35 years old who received the YFV17D yellow fever vaccine. The DNA for the CDR3 is TGCAGTGCTAGAGATTGGGCAGGACACGATGGCTACACCTTC. Protein sequence: CSARDWAGHDGYTF.